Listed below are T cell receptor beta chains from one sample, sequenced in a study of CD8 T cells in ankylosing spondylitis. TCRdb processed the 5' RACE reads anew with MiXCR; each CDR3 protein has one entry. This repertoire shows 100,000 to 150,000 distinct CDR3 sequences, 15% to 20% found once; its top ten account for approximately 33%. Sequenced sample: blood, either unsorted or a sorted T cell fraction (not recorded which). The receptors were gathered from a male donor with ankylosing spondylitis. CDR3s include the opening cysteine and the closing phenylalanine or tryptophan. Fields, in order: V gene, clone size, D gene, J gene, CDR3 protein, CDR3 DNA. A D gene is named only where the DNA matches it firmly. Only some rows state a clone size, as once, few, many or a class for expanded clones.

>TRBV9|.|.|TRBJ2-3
CASSGTGTDTQYF
TGTGCCAGCAGCGGGACGGGCACAGATACGCAGTATTTT
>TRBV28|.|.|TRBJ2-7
CASSPTGGGSSYEQYF
TGTGCCAGCAGTCCCACCGGAGGGGGGTCCTCCTACGAGCAGTACTTC
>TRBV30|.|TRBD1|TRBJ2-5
CAWSAGQGAETQYF
TGTGCCTGGAGCGCTGGACAGGGGGCGGAGACCCAGTACTTC
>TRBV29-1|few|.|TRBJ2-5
CSVVSLGETQYF
TGCAGCGTTGTCAGTCTGGGGGAGACCCAGTACTTC
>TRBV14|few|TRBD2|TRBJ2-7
CASSPGSGLAVYYEQYF
TGTGCCAGCAGCCCAGGTTCCGGACTAGCGGTTTACTACGAGCAGTACTTC
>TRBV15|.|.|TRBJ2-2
CATSRELGLSGELFF
TGTGCCACCAGCAGAGAGCTCGGTCTGTCCGGGGAGCTGTTTTTT
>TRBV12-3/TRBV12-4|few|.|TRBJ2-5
CASSPGEETQYF
TGTGCCAGCAGTCCGGGTGAGGAGACCCAGTACTTC
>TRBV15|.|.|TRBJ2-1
CATSRDLAATYNEQFF
TGTGCCACCAGCAGAGATTTGGCGGCAACCTACAATGAGCAGTTCTTC
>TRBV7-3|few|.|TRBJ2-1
CASSLLHYNEQFF
TGTGCCAGCAGCTTATTACATTACAATGAGCAGTTCTTC
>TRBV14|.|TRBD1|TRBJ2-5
CASSQKGTGVSETQYF
TGTGCCAGCAGCCAAAAGGGGACAGGGGTTTCCGAGACCCAGTACTTC
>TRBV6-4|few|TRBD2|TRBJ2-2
CASSGIAGTGELFF
TGTGCCAGCAGTGGGATAGCGGGCACCGGGGAGCTGTTTTTT
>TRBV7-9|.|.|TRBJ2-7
CASSHGHSAYEQYF
TGTGCCAGCAGCCATGGGCATTCGGCCTACGAGCAGTACTTC
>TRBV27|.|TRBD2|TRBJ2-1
CASSLSPGTSAGEQFF
TGTGCCAGCAGTTTATCGCCGGGGACTAGCGCGGGTGAGCAGTTCTTC
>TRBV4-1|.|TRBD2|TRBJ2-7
CASSQDSGTSGKYEQYF
TGCGCCAGCAGCCAAGATTCCGGGACTAGCGGGAAGTACGAGCAGTACTTC
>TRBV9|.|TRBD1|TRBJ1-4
CASAPGGTNEKLFF
TGTGCCAGCGCCCCAGGGGGAACTAATGAAAAACTGTTTTTT
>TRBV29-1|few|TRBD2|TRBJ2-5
CSVEEMGGWETQYF
TGCAGCGTTGAAGAAATGGGAGGGTGGGAGACCCAGTACTTC
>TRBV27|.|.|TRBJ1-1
CASRAGAGTEAFF
TGTGCCAGCAGAGCAGGGGCTGGCACTGAAGCTTTCTTT
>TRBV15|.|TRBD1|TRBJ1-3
CATSADRGAGNTIYF
TGTGCCACCAGCGCAGACAGGGGGGCTGGAAACACCATATATTTT
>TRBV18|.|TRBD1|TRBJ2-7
CASSPQGAEQYF
TGTGCCAGCTCACCACAGGGGGCTGAGCAGTACTTC
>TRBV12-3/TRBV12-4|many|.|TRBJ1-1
CASRPGHRVEAFF
TGTGCCAGTCGTCCGGGACACCGAGTTGAAGCTTTCTTT
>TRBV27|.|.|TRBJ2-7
CASSLKASYEQYF
TGTGCCAGCAGTTTAAAGGCCAGCTACGAGCAGTACTTC
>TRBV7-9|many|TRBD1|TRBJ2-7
CASSRSGTGVIYEQYF
TGTGCCAGCAGCCGCTCCGGGACAGGGGTTATCTACGAGCAGTACTTC
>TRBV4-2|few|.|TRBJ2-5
CASSQVEGIETQYF
TGTGCCAGCAGCCAAGTTGAGGGCATAGAGACCCAGTACTTC
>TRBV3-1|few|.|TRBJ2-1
CASSPGNSYNEQFF
TGTGCCAGCAGCCCCGGGAACTCCTACAATGAGCAGTTCTTC
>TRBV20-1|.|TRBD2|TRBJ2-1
CSARVGGRTYNEQFF
TGCAGTGCTAGAGTAGGCGGGAGGACCTACAATGAGCAGTTCTTC
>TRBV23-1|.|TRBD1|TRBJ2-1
CASSQAPDKDRGSGNEQFF
TGCGCCAGCAGTCAAGCCCCAGATAAAGACAGGGGCTCGGGCAATGAGCAGTTCTTC
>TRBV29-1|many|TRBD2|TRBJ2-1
CSVATSGRAYNEQFF
TGCAGCGTCGCGACTAGCGGGAGGGCCTACAATGAGCAGTTCTTC
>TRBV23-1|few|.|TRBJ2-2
CASSQSGRLGSCFF
.
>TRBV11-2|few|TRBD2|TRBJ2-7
CASSWTSGRTYEQYF
TGTGCCAGCAGCTGGACTAGCGGGAGGACCTACGAGCAGTACTTC
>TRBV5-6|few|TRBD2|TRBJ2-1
CASSQPGTSVYNEQFF
TGTGCCAGCAGCCAACCCGGGACTAGCGTATACAATGAGCAGTTCTTC
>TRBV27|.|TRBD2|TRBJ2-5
CASSLYLGREETQYF
TGTGCCAGCAGTTTATATCTCGGGAGGGAAGAGACCCAGTACTTC
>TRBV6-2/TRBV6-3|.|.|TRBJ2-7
CASSYYDSLSYEQYF
TGTGCCAGCAGTTACTACGACAGCCTTTCCTACGAGCAGTACTTC